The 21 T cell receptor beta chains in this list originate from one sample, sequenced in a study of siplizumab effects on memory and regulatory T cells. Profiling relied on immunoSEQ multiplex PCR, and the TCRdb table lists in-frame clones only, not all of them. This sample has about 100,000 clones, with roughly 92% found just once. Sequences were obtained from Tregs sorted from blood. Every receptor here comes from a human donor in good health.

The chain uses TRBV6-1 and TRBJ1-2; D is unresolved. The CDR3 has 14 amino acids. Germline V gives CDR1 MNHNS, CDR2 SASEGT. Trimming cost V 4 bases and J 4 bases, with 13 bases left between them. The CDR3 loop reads CASSVQRPVYGYTF. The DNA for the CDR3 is TGTGCCAGCAGTGTTCAGAGACCAGTCTATGGCTACACCTTC.

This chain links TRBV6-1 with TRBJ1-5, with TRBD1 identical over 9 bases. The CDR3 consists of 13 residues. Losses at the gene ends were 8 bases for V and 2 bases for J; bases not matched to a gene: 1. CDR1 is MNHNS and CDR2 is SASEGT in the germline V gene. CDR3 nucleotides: TGTGCCAGCGGGGACAGGGGCAATCAGCCCCAGCATTTT. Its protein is CASGDRGNQPQHF.

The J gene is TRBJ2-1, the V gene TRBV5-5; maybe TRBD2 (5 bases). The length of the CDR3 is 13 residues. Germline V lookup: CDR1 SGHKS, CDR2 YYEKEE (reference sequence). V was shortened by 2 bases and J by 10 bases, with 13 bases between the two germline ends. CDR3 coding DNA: TGTGCCAGCAGCTTTAGGTCGGGATGGGAGCAGTTCTTC. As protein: CASSFRSGWEQFF.

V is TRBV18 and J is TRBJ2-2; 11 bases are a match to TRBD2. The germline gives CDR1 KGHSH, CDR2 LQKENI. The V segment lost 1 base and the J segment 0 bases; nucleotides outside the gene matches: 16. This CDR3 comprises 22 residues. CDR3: CASSPRVAGQGLADSNTGELFF. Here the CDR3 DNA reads TGTGCCAGCTCACCACGAGTGGCGGGACAGGGACTAGCGGACTCGAACACCGGGGAGCTGTTTTTT.

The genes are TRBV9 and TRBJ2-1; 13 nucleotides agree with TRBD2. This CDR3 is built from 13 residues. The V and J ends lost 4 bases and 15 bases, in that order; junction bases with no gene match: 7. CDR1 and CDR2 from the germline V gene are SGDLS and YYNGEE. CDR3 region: CASSNGLAGAPFF. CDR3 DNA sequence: TGTGCCAGCAGCAACGGACTAGCGGGAGCCCCGTTCTTC.

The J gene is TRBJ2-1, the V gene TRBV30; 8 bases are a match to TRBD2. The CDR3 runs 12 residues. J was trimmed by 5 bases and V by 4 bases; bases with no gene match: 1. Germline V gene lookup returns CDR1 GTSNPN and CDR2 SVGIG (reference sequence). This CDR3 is CAWTSGHNEQFF. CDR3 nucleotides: TGTGCCTGGACTAGCGGGCACAATGAGCAGTTCTTC. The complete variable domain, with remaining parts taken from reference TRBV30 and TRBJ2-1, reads SQTIHQWPATLVQPVGSPLSLECTVEGTSNPNLYWYRQAAGRGLQLLFYSVGIGQISSEVPQNLSASRPQDRQFILSSKKLLLSDSGFYLCAWTSGHNEQFFGPGTRLTVL.

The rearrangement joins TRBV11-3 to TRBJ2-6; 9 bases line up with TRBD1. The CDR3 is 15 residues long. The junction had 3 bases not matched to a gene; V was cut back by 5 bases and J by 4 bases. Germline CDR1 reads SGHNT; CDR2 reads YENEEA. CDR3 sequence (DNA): TGTGCCAGCAGCCCACAGGGGGCAGGGGCCAACGTCCTGACTTTC. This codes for CASSPQGAGANVLTF.

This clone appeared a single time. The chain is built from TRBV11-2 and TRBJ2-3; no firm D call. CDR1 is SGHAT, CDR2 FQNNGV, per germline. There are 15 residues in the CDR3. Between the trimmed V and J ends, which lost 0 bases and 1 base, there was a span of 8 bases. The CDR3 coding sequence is TGTGCCAGCAGCTTAGATATCAGAGGCACAGATACGCAGTATTTT. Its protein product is CASSLDIRGTDTQYF.

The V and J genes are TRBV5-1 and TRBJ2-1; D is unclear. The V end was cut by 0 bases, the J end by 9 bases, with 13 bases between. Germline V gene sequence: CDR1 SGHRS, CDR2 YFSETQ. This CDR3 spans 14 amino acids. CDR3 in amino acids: CASSLGSAPAEQFF. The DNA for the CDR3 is TGCGCCAGCAGCTTGGGCAGCGCCCCCGCTGAGCAGTTCTTC.

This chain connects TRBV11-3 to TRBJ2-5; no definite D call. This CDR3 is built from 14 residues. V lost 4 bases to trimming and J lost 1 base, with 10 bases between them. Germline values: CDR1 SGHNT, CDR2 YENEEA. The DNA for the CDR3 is TGTGCCAGCAGCTCCCAGCGCCTCCAAGAGACCCAGTACTTC. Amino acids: CASSSQRLQETQYF.

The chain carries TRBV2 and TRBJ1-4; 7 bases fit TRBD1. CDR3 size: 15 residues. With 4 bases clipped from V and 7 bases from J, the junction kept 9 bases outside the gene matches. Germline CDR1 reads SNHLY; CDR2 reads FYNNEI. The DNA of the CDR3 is TGTGCCAGCAGTGGAACAGGGGTTGCGCGTGAAAAACTGTTTTTT. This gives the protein CASSGTGVAREKLFF.

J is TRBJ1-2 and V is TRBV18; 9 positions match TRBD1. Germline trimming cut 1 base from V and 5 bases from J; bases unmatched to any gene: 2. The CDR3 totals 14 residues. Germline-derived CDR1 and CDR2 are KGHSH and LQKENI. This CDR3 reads CASSPQQGAYGYTF. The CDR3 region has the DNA TGTGCCAGCTCACCACAACAGGGGGCGTATGGCTACACCTTC.

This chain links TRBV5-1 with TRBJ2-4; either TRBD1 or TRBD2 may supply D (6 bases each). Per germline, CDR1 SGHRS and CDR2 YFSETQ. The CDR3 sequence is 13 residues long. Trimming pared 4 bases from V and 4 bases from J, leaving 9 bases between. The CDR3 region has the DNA TGCGCCAGCAGCGGGGGGCTTAAAAACATTCAGTACTTC. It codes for CASSGGLKNIQYF. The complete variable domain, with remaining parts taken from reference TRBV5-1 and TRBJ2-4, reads KAGVTQTPRYLIKTRGQQVTLSCSPISGHRSVSWYQQTPGQGLQFLFEYFSETQRNKGNFPGRFSGRQFSNSRSEMNVSTLELGDSALYLCASSGGLKNIQYFGAGTRLSVL.

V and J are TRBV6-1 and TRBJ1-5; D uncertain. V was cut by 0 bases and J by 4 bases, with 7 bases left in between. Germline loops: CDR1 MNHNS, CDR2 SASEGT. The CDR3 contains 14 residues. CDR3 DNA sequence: TGTGCCAGCAGTGAAGCTGGTAGAAATCAGCCCCAGCATTTT. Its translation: CASSEAGRNQPQHF.

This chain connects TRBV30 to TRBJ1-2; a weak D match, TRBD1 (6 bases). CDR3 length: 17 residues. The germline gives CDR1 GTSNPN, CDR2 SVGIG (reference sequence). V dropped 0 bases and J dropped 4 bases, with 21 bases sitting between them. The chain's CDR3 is CAWSVRGFLRGIYGYTF. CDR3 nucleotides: TGTGCCTGGAGTGTAAGGGGGTTTCTTAGGGGCATCTATGGCTACACCTTC.

CDR3 amino acids: CASSKSGRVSYNEQFF. Written as DNA, the CDR3 is TGTGCCAGTAGTAAAAGCGGGAGGGTCTCCTACAATGAGCAGTTCTTC. This chain links TRBV19 with TRBJ2-1; TRBD2 matches at 10 bases. The V and J ends lost 4 bases and 0 bases, in that order; junction bases with no gene match: 3. The length of the CDR3 is 16 residues. Germline V gene lookup returns CDR1 LNHDA and CDR2 SQIVND (reference sequence).

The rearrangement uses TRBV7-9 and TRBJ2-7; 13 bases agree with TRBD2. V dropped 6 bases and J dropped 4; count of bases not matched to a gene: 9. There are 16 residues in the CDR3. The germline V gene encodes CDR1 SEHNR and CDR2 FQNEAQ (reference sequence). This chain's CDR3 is CASSDQLAGGPYEQYF. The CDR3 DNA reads TGTGCCAGCAGTGACCAACTAGCGGGAGGGCCTTACGAGCAGTACTTC.

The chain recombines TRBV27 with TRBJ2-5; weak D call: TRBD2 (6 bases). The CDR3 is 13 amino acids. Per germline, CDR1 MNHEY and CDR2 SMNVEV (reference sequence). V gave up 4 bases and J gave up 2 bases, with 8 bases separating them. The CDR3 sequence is CASSWREQETQYF. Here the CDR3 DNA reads TGTGCCAGCAGTTGGAGGGAGCAAGAGACCCAGTACTTC.

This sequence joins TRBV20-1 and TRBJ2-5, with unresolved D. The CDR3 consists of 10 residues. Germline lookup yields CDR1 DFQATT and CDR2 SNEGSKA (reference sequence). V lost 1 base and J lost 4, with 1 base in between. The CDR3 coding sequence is TGCAGTGCTAGAGCAGAGACCCAGTACTTC. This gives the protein CSARAETQYF.

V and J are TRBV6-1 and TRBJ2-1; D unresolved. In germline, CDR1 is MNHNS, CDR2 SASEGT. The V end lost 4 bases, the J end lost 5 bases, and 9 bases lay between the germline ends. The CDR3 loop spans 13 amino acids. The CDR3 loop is CASSGFGNNEQFF. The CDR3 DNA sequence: TGTGCCAGCAGTGGGTTTGGAAACAATGAGCAGTTCTTC.

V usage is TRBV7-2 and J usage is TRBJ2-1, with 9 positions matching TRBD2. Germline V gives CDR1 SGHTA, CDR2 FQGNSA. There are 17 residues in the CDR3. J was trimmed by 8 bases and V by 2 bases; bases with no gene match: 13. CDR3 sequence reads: CASSLHGAREGWDEQFF. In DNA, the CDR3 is TGTGCCAGCAGCTTACATGGTGCGCGGGAGGGTTGGGATGAGCAGTTCTTC.